The 14 T cell receptor beta chains below come from one sample, sequenced in a study of blood T cell repertoires in COVID-19. The data were produced by immunoSEQ multiplex PCR, yet TCRdb's version contains in-frame clones alone and is incomplete. The sample consists of about 290,000 clones, roughly 89% of them appearing once. The sequencing input was peripheral blood. The origin of the receptors is a woman in her twenties or thirties with COVID-19, enrolled during active disease.

The chain combines TRBV6-2 or TRBV6-3 with TRBJ1-5; a weak D match, TRBD1 (6 bases). The germline gives CDR1 MNHEY, CDR2 SVGEGT. The CDR3 length is 14 residues. The ends were cut back, 3 bases at V and 1 base at J, with 7 bases in the middle. CDR3 coding DNA: TGTGCCAGCAGTTATACAGGGAGCAATCAGCCCCAGCATTTT. It specifies CASSYTGSNQPQHF.

The chain employs TRBV7-7 and TRBJ2-7; TRBD1 matches 9 bases. Unmatched junction bases numbered 6, after V lost 11 bases and J lost 4 bases. The CDR3 is made up of 12 amino acids. Germline V gives CDR1 SSHAT, CDR2 FNYEAQ (reference sequence). Written as DNA, the CDR3 is TGTGCCTTCGGGACAGGGAGGTACGAGCAGTACTTC. Translating it yields CAFGTGRYEQYF. The full variable domain, completed using reference TRBV7-7 and TRBJ2-7, is GAGVSQSPRYKVTKRGQDVTLRCDPISSHATLYWYQQALGQGPEFLTYFNYEAQPDKSGLPSDRFSAERPEGSISTLTIQRTEQRDSAMYRCAFGTGRYEQYFGPGTRLTVT.

The chain couples TRBV27 to TRBJ2-7; the D gene is possibly TRBD1 (5 bases). Trimming pared 5 bases from V and 1 base from J, leaving 18 bases between. Per germline, CDR1 MNHEY and CDR2 SMNVEV (reference sequence). There are 16 residues in the CDR3. CDR3: CASSPSTGLRSYEQYF. The CDR3 nucleotides read TGTGCCAGCAGTCCGAGTACAGGCCTAAGGTCCTACGAGCAGTACTTC.

V and J are TRBV7-9 and TRBJ1-2; TRBD1 agrees at 8 bases. There are 16 residues in the CDR3. Germline trimming cut 1 base from V and 2 bases from J; bases unmatched to any gene: 6. Looked up from germline, CDR1 is SEHNR and CDR2 is FQNEAQ (reference sequence). Written as DNA, the CDR3 is TGTGCCAGCAGCTTAGAGCCGACAGGGGAAAACTATGGCTACACCTTC. This translates into CASSLEPTGENYGYTF.

The chain uses TRBV19 and TRBJ1-1; tentative D call: TRBD1 (6 bases). This CDR3 is 13 amino acids long. The V and J ends lost 9 bases and 3 bases respectively, with 14 bases between them. Germline V gene lookup returns CDR1 LNHDA and CDR2 SQIVND (reference sequence). CDR3 coding DNA: TGTGCCAGCCGAGCCCGACAGGACACTGAAGCTTTCTTT. Translating it yields CASRARQDTEAFF.

V is TRBV19 and J is TRBJ1-6; TRBD1 is a possible D gene (6 bases). CDR1 and CDR2 (germline): LNHDA, SQIVND (reference sequence). Trimming stripped 3 bases from V and 9 bases from J, with 15 bases between. CDR3 length: 15 residues. The DNA for the CDR3 is TGTGCCAGTAGTATTCTTAGGGGGGGCGGTTCACCCCTCCACTTT. It encodes CASSILRGGGSPLHF.

The rearrangement links TRBV10-3 to TRBJ1-2; TRBD1 matches at 10 bases. Germline trimming cut 0 bases from V and 1 base from J; bases unmatched to any gene: 5. Germline-derived CDR1 and CDR2 are ENHRY and SYGVKD. The CDR3 is 17 amino acids. As DNA, the CDR3 is TGTGCCATCAGTGAGTCTGTGGGACAGGGGCGTAACTATGGCTACACCTTC. Translated: CAISESVGQGRNYGYTF.

This clone occurred a few times. The rearrangement links TRBV6-5 to TRBJ1-1; 9 bases are a match to TRBD1. The germline V gene encodes CDR1 MNHEY and CDR2 SVGAGI. Losses at the gene ends were 6 bases for V and 10 bases for J; bases not matched to a gene: 12. The CDR3 length is 14 residues. The CDR3 sequence is CASSLTQGASGAFF. CDR3 sequence (DNA): TGTGCCAGCAGCCTGACACAGGGGGCCAGTGGAGCTTTCTTT.

This clone was observed once. The chain's CDR3 is CASKQPGNRNSPLHF. CDR3 nucleotide sequence: TGTGCCAGCAAACAACCGGGCAACAGGAATTCACCCCTCCACTTT. V gene TRBV6-5 combines with J gene TRBJ1-6, with D perhaps TRBD1 (5 bases). This CDR3 has 15 residues. The germline CDR1 and CDR2 sequences are MNHEY and SVGAGI. V gave up 7 bases and J gave up 7 bases, with 17 bases separating them.

The chain recombines TRBV24-1 with TRBJ2-3, with 10 bases lining up with TRBD1. The ends lost 5 bases at V and 4 bases at J; junction bases unmatched: 2. Per germline, CDR1 KGHDR and CDR2 SFDVKD. This CDR3 has 14 residues. This CDR3 is CATSVGQGADTQYF. DNA for the CDR3: TGTGCCACCAGTGTTGGACAGGGGGCAGATACGCAGTATTTT.

The chain combines TRBV15 with TRBJ2-7; TRBD1 agrees at 10 bases. The CDR3 extends over 15 amino acids. After removal of 3 bases from V and 2 bases from J, the junction contained 4 bases not matched to a gene. The germline V gene encodes CDR1 LNHNV and CDR2 YYDKDF (reference sequence). The CDR3 region has the DNA TGTGCCACCAGCAGTCCGGGACAGGGGACCTACGAGCAGTACTTC. As protein: CATSSPGQGTYEQYF.

The V gene is TRBV11-2, the J gene TRBJ1-4; D is unresolved. The CDR3 is 17 amino acids. Trimming removed 0 bases at V and 0 bases at J, with 11 bases between. CDR1 and CDR2 (germline): SGHAT, FQNNGV. The CDR3 DNA follows: TGTGCCAGCAGCTTAGATCCAATCGGAGCAACTAATGAAAAACTGTTTTTT. Translating it yields CASSLDPIGATNEKLFF.

The rearrangement joins TRBV6-5 to TRBJ1-5; 10 bases are shared with TRBD1. The germline gives CDR1 MNHEY, CDR2 SVGAGI. The CDR3 runs 13 residues. V lost 7 bases, J lost 7 bases, and 4 bases stayed unmatched. For the CDR3, the DNA is TGTGCCAGCAACCGACAGGGGGCCCAGCCCCAGCATTTT. Protein sequence: CASNRQGAQPQHF.

The chain joins TRBV5-1 to TRBJ2-3; TRBD2 aligns across 8 bases. The V segment lost 3 bases and the J segment 3 bases; nucleotides outside the gene matches: 6. The CDR3 extends over 15 amino acids. Germline assignment: CDR1 SGHRS and CDR2 YFSETQ. This CDR3 reads CASSSGRLATDTQYF. The CDR3 region has the DNA TGCGCCAGCAGCTCTGGCCGACTAGCGACAGATACGCAGTATTTT.